The 7 T cell receptor beta chains below all came from one sample that was sequenced in a study of blood T cell repertoires in COVID-19. Using immunoSEQ multiplex PCR, the repertoire was profiled, and TCRdb retains in-frame clones only, with some absent. The sample yields about 280,000 clones, around 88% seen once. Sequenced input: peripheral blood. The receptors originated from a man aged 40-55 years with acute or convalescent COVID-19.

CDR3: CASSVRSPTNEKLFF. As DNA, the CDR3 is TGTGCCAGCAGCGTCAGGTCACCAACTAATGAAAAACTGTTTTTT. The chain recombines TRBV7-8 with TRBJ1-4; D is unclear. The CDR3 length is 15 residues. Germline CDR1 is SGHVS and CDR2 is FQNEAQ. The V gene lost 5 bases and the J gene lost 0 bases, with 10 bases spanning the gap.

The V and J genes are TRBV30 and TRBJ1-5; 9 nucleotides agree with TRBD1. The CDR3 length is 15 residues. Trimming cost V 1 base and J 3 bases; bases outside gene matches: 4. CDR1 and CDR2 (germline): GTSNPN, SVGIG (reference sequence). The CDR3 DNA sequence: TGTGCCTGGAGTGCCGGGACAGGGCCCAATCAGCCCCAGCATTTT. Amino acid sequence: CAWSAGTGPNQPQHF.

CDR3 nucleotides: TGTGCCAGCAGCTTGAATACGGTCAACACTGAAGCTTTCTTT. Protein: CASSLNTVNTEAFF. The chain combines TRBV5-6 with TRBJ1-1, with D uncertain. This CDR3 has 14 amino acids. V was pared by 1 base and J by 2 bases, with 9 bases between. CDR1 is SGHDT, CDR2 YYEEEE, per germline.

With regard to this clone: This specimen includes other DNA sequences encoding the same CDR3. This chain joins TRBV11-2 and TRBJ2-7, with D hard to call. Germline lookup yields CDR1 SGHAT and CDR2 FQNNGV. V was cut by 0 bases and J by 1 base, with 7 bases left in between. The CDR3 sequence is 14 residues long. Written as DNA, the CDR3 is TGTGCCAGCAGCTTAGAGAGGCAATCCTACGAGCAGTACTTC. Amino acid sequence: CASSLERQSYEQYF.

The genes are TRBV3-1 (or the pseudogene TRBV3-2) and TRBJ2-3; 7 positions agree with TRBD1. CDR1 is LGHDT, CDR2 YNNKEL, per germline (reference sequence). V gave up 0 bases and J gave up 1 base; unmatched junction bases: 16. The CDR3 is 20 residues long. The CDR3 nucleotides read TGTGCCAGCAGCCAAGATCGTCAGGGGGTAGTAACTGTAGGCACAGATACGCAGTATTTT. Translation: CASSQDRQGVVTVGTDTQYF.

The chain joins TRBV10-2 to TRBJ2-6; 7 positions agree with TRBD1. The CDR3 sequence is 14 residues long. The germline CDR1 and CDR2 sequences are WSHSY and SAAADI. V lost 4 bases, J lost 11 bases, and 8 bases stayed unmatched. The CDR3, as DNA: TGCGCCAGCAGTGCCTCCGGGGACAGCCACGTCCTGACTTTC. It is translated as CASSASGDSHVLTF.

This sequence joins TRBV5-4 and TRBJ2-7, with 7 positions matching TRBD1. CDR1 and CDR2 (germline): SGHNT, YYREEE (reference sequence). This CDR3 has 14 amino acids. V lost 5 bases, J lost 0 bases, and 5 bases stayed unmatched. CDR3 nucleotides: TGTGCCAGCAGGGGGGACAGAACCTCCTACGAGCAGTACTTC. Its protein product is CASRGDRTSYEQYF.